Listed here are 5 T cell receptor beta chains from one sample, sequenced in a study of blood T cell repertoires in COVID-19. Method: immunoSEQ multiplex PCR; TCRdb's copy keeps in-frame clones and lacks some. Seen here are around 94,000 clones, around four fifths observed once, and the top ten hold 3.4%. Specimen: peripheral blood. These receptors were collected from a man in his fifties with acute or convalescent COVID-19.

V and J are TRBV7-9 and TRBJ2-3, with D maybe TRBD2 (6 bases). Trimming stripped 8 bases from V and 0 bases from J, with 9 bases between. Germline CDR1 SEHNR, CDR2 FQNEAQ (reference sequence). CDR3 size: 13 residues. CDR3 sequence (DNA): TGTGCCAGCCGGGGGACTAGCACAGATACGCAGTATTTT. This encodes CASRGTSTDTQYF.

The chain has TRBV30 and TRBJ2-2, with TRBD2 matching 7 bases. Germline V lookup: CDR1 GTSNPN, CDR2 SVGIG (reference sequence). The length of the CDR3 is 15 residues. V was pared by 3 bases and J by 8 bases, with 12 bases of the junction left unmatched. The CDR3 reads CAWRVGSGLIGELFF. In nucleotides, the CDR3 is TGTGCCTGGAGAGTGGGTAGCGGGTTAATTGGGGAGCTGTTTTTT.

J is TRBJ1-5 and V is TRBV27, with 9 bases identical to TRBD1. The J segment lost 5 bases and the V segment lost 4 bases, leaving 3 bases of the junction unmatched. This CDR3 has 14 residues. The germline gives CDR1 MNHEY, CDR2 SMNVEV (reference sequence). The CDR3 loop reads CASSSGTGYQPQHF. In nucleotides, the CDR3 is TGTGCCAGCAGTTCTGGGACAGGGTATCAGCCCCAGCATTTT.

The chain links TRBV6-2 or TRBV6-3 to TRBJ2-2; 11 bases are a match to TRBD2. Trimming removed 5 bases from V and 5 bases from J; junction bases left unmatched: 10. CDR3 length: 17 residues. Germline CDR1 and CDR2: MNHEY and SVGEGT. Here the CDR3 DNA reads TGTGCCAGCAGTAGCTTCACTAGCGGGAGTTCGACCGGGGAGCTGTTTTTT. It specifies CASSSFTSGSSTGELFF.

A remark on this clone: A much larger clone is a single base away; this may be a read error. This sequence joins TRBV6-5 and TRBJ1-1; TRBD1 matches 8 bases. The germline CDR1 and CDR2 sequences are MNHEY and SVGAGI. The CDR3 is made up of 14 amino acids. The CDR3 nucleotides are TGTGCCAGCAGTTCGGGACAGGCGGGGACTGAAACTTTCTTT. It codes for CASSSGQAGTETFF.